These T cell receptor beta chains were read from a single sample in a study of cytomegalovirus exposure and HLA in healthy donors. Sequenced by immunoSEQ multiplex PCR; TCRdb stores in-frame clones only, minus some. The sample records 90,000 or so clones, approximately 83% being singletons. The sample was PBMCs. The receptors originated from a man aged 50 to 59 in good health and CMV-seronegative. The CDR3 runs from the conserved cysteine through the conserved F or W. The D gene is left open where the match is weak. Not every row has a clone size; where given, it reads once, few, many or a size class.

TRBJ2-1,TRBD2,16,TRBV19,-,TGTGCCAGTAGTATAAGCGGGAGGGGCTCCTACAATGAGCAGTTCTTC,CASSISGRGSYNEQFF
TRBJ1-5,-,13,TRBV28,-,TGTGCCAGCAGTTTGGGGAGCAATCAGTCCCAGCATTTT,CASSLGSNQSQHF
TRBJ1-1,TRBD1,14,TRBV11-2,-,TGTGCCAGCAGCGAACAGGGGGCGCGAACTGAAGCTTTCTTT,CASSEQGARTEAFF
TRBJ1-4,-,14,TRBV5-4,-,TGTGCCAGCAGCTTGGGACAGTCCCCTGAAAAACTGTTTTTT,CASSLGQSPEKLFF
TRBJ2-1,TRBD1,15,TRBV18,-,TGTGCGTCTGATCGGGGACAGGGGATCCCTAATGAGCAGTTCTTC,CASDRGQGIPNEQFF
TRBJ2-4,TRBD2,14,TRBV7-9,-,TGTGCCAGCAGCTTAAGGGCGGGAGGAGACATTCAGTACTTC,CASSLRAGGDIQYF
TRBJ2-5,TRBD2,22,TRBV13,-,TGTGCCAGCAGCTCCTCGTATCCTGCCTTGTCGGGACTAGCGGGCCCCCAAGAGACCCAGTACTTC,CASSSSYPALSGLAGPQETQYF
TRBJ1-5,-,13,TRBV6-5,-,TGTGCCAGCAGTAAACGGTTCAATCAGCCCCAGCATTTT,CASSKRFNQPQHF
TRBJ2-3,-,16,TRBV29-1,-,TGCAGCACCCCGGGGGACAGCGGAGATGGCACAGATACGCAGTATTTT,CSTPGDSGDGTDTQYF
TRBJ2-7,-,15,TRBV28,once,TGTGCCAGCAGTCCCCCCGGGACATCCTCCTACGAGCAGTACTTC,CASSPPGTSSYEQYF
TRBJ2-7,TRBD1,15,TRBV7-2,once,TGTGCCAGCAGCTTAGCGCCGGGACAGGGAGAAGAGCAGTACTTC,CASSLAPGQGEEQYF
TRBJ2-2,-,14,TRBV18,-,TGTGCCAGCTCTTGGCGGGGCAGCACCGGGGAGCTGTTTTTT,CASSWRGSTGELFF
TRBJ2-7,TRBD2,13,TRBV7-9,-,TGTGCCAGCAGCCTAGCGGGAGCCTACGAGCAGTACTTC,CASSLAGAYEQYF
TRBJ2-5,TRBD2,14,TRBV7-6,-,TGTGCCAGCTGCGCGGGAGTGGGGCAAGAGACCCAGTACTTC,CASCAGVGQETQYF
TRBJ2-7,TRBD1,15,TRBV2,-,TGTGCCAGCAGGCCCCGACAGGGGATCTCCTACGAGCAGTACTTC,CASRPRQGISYEQYF
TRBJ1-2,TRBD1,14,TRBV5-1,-,TGCGCCAGCAGCCGGACAGGGGATACCTATGGCTACACCTTC,CASSRTGDTYGYTF
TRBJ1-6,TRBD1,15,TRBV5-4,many,TGTGCCAGCAGCTTAGGACAGGGGGCCCGGTCACCCCTCCACTTT,CASSLGQGARSPLHF
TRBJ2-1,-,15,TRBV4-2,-,TGTGCCAGCAGCCAAAGCCGGGAGAGCTACAATGAGCAGTTCTTC,CASSQSRESYNEQFF
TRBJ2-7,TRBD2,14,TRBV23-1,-,TGCGCCACCCTGGTGGCTAGCGGGAGTAACGAGCAGTACTTC,CATLVASGSNEQYF
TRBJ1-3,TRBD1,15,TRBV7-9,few,TGTGCCAGCAGCTTAGCGACAGGGTACGGAAACACCATATATTTT,CASSLATGYGNTIYF
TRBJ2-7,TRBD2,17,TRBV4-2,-,TGTGCCAGCAGCCAAGAAGTAATAGGCGGGAGGTCCAACGAGCAGTACTTC,CASSQEVIGGRSNEQYF
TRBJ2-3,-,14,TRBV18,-,TGTGCCAGCTCACCAGAGACAGTTCGAGATACGCAGTATTTT,CASSPETVRDTQYF
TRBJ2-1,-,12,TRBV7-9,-,TGTGCCAGCAGCCCGGAGAGCTTCGAGCAGTTCTTC,CASSPESFEQFF
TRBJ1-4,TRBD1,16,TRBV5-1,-,TGCGCCAGCAGCCGAGCTGTCGGACAGGGAAATGAAAAACTGTTTTTT,CASSRAVGQGNEKLFF
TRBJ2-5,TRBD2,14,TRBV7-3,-,TGTGCCAGCAGCTTAACTAGCGGGAGTGAGACCCAGTACTTC,CASSLTSGSETQYF
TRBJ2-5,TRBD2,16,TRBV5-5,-,TGTGCCAGCAGCTCCACGGGACTAGAAGTATACGAGACCCAGTACTTC,CASSSTGLEVYETQYF
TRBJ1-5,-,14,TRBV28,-,TGTGCCAGCAGCCTAACCGCCCCGGGGGGCCCCCAGCATTTT,CASSLTAPGGPQHF
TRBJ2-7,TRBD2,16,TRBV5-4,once,TGTGCCAGCAGCGGGGGGAGGGTAGCGGGAGCCTACGAGCAGTACTTC,CASSGGRVAGAYEQYF
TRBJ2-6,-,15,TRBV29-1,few,TGCAGCGTTGCCGGGGGAAACTCTGGGGCCAACGTCCTGACTTTC,CSVAGGNSGANVLTF
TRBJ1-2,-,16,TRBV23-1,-,TGCGCCAGCAGTCATCGCAGGGGCCTCTTGCGGTATGGCTACACCTTC,CASSHRRGLLRYGYTF
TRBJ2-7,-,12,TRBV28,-,TGTGCCAGCAGTCCCTCTGTCTGGGAGGAGTACTTC,CASSPSVWEEYF